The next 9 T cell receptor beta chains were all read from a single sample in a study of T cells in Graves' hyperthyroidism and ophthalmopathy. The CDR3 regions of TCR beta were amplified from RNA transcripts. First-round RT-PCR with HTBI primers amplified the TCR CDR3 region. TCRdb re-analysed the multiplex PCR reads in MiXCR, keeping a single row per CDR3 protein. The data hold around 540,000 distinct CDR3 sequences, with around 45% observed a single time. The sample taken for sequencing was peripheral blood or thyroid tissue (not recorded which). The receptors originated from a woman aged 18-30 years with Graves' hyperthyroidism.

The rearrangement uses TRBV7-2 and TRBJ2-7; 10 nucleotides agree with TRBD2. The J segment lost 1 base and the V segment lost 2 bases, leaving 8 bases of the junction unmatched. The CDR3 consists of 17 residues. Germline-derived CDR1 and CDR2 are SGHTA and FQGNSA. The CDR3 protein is CASSLTYASGGSYEQYF. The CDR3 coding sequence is TGTGCCAGCAGCTTAACTTACGCTAGCGGGGGTTCCTACGAGCAGTACTTC.

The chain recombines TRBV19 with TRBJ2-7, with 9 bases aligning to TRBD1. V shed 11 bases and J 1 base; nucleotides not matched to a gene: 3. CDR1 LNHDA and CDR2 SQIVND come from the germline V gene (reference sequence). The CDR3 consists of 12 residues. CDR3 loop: CAWTGDSYEQYF. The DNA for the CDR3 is TGTGCCTGGACAGGGGATTCCTACGAGCAGTACTTC.

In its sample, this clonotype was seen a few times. The CDR3 DNA reads as TGTGCCTCACCGGGAGGGAACACCGGGGAGCTGTTTTTT. Amino acids: CASPGGNTGELFF. This sequence joins TRBV10-3 and TRBJ2-2; 7 nucleotides align to TRBD2. The length of the CDR3 is 13 residues. V shed 11 bases and J 1 base; nucleotides not matched to a gene: 4. Germline V gene sequence: CDR1 ENHRY, CDR2 SYGVKD.

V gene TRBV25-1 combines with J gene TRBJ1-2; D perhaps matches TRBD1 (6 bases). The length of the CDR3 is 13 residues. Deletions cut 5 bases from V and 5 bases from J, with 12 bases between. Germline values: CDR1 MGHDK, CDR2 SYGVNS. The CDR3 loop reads CASSTGQSYGYTF. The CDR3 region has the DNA TGTGCCAGCAGTACCGGACAGTCTTATGGCTACACCTTC.

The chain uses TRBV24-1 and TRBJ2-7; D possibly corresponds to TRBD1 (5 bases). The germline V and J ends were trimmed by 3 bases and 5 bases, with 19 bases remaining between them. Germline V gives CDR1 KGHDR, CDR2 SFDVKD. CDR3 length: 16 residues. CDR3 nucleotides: TGTGCCACCAGTGATCCCGGACCTCTCAGGGCCCACGAGCAGTACTTC. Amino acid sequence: CATSDPGPLRAHEQYF.

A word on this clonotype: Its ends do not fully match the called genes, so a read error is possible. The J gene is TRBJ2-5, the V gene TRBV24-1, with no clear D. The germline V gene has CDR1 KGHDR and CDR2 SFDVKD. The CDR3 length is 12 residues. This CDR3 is CATSSSQEAQYF. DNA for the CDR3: TGTGCTACCAGTTCCTCTCAAGAGGCCCAGTACTTC.

Here the CDR3 reads CASSERGYHYGYTF. The CDR3 region has the DNA TGTGCCAGCAGCGAAAGGGGGTATCACTATGGCTACACCTTC. The V and J genes are TRBV4-2 and TRBJ1-2; TRBD1 might be the D (6 bases). Germline V gene data show CDR1 as LGHNA and CDR2 as YNFKEQ. V was trimmed by 5 bases and J by 3 bases, leaving 13 bases between them. This CDR3 has 14 amino acids.

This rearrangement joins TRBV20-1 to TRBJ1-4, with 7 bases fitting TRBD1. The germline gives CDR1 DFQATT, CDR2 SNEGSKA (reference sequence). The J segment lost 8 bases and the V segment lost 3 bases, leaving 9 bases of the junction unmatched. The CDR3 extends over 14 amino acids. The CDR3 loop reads CSASSGTVHEKLFF. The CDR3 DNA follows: TGCAGTGCTAGTTCTGGGACAGTCCACGAAAAACTGTTTTTT.

CDR3 coding DNA: TGCGCCAGCAGCCCGAGGGCAGGGTCCATGAACACTGAAGCTTTCTTT. Translated, it gives CASSPRAGSMNTEAFF. The genes are TRBV5-1 and TRBJ1-1; weak D call: TRBD1 (5 bases). Germline lookup yields CDR1 SGHRS and CDR2 YFSETQ. Trimming took off 4 bases at V and 0 bases at J, with 16 bases between the two ends. There are 16 residues in the CDR3.